The 18 T cell receptor beta chains listed next were all sequenced from one sample in a study of blood T cell repertoires in COVID-19 (dated by TCRdb to between 2020 and 2021). The library was generated by the immunoSEQ multiplex PCR assay. TCRdb obtained this table from immuneACCESS and retained in-frame rearrangements with V and J assigned. These tables miss some clones; where compared with another copy, unresolved V genes account for less than half of the shortfall, and the remainder is unexplained. The sample table lists about 210,000 clones, 90% to 95% of them with a count of one. The biggest ten clones account for approximately 1.2% of the sample. The sample comprised peripheral blood. The receptor source for this set is a man aged 25 to 40 with acute or convalescent COVID-19.

The CDR3 reads CASPTGGVQETQYF. The CDR3 coding sequence is TGTGCCAGCCCCACCGGGGGGGTCCAAGAGACCCAGTACTTC. This rearrangement joins TRBV27 to TRBJ2-5, with 8 bases that match TRBD2. The CDR3 loop spans 14 amino acids. The V and J ends lost 8 bases and 1 base, in that order; junction bases with no gene match: 6. Germline V CDR1 and CDR2: MNHEY, SMNVEV (reference sequence).

The rearrangement uses TRBV7-8 and TRBJ2-7, with TRBD2 matching over 7 bases. This CDR3 has 16 amino acids. Looked up from germline, CDR1 is SGHVS and CDR2 is FQNEAQ. V was pared by 5 bases and J by 2 bases, with 12 bases of the junction left unmatched. CDR3 loop: CASSLLLSGTPYEQYF. The CDR3, as DNA: TGTGCCAGCAGCCTATTGTTGAGCGGGACCCCCTACGAGCAGTACTTC.

This rearrangement joins TRBV4-1 to TRBJ2-6; D not certain. The CDR3 spans 17 residues. The germline V and J ends were trimmed by 0 bases and 0 bases, with 9 bases remaining between them. Per the germline V gene, CDR1 is MGHRA and CDR2 is YSYEKL. CDR3 in DNA: TGCGCCAGCAGCCAAGAGGTCACTGCCTCTGGGGCCAACGTCCTGACTTTC. It encodes CASSQEVTASGANVLTF.

The V and J genes are TRBV6-5 and TRBJ1-6; the D gene is possibly TRBD1 (6 bases). The CDR3 loop spans 16 amino acids. Trimming took off 2 bases at V and 6 bases at J, with 14 bases between the two ends. Germline V gene data show CDR1 as MNHEY and CDR2 as SVGAGI. The DNA of the CDR3 is TGTGCCAGCAGTTACGGCAGGGTCAGGGGTAATTCACCCCTCCACTTT. Its translation is CASSYGRVRGNSPLHF.

The chain carries TRBV19 and TRBJ1-1; 8 bases line up with TRBD1. J was trimmed by 8 bases and V by 1 base; bases with no gene match: 15. The V gene's germline CDR1 is LNHDA and CDR2 SQIVND (reference sequence). This CDR3 region has 17 residues. CDR3 coding DNA: TGTGCCAGTAGTATAGGCGGACAGGGCCTGTCTTTGGAGGAAGCTTTCTTT. Encoded protein: CASSIGGQGLSLEEAFF.

The chain links TRBV19 to TRBJ1-5, with D possibly being TRBD1 (5 bases). Trimming removed 3 bases at V and 4 bases at J, with 10 bases between. Germline V gene data show CDR1 as LNHDA and CDR2 as SQIVND (reference sequence). The CDR3 is 14 residues long. The CDR3: CASSIVDTNQPQHF. As DNA, the CDR3 is TGTGCCAGTAGTATCGTGGACACTAATCAGCCCCAGCATTTT.

The V call is TRBV12-5, the J call TRBJ1-1, with a possible D match to TRBD1 (5 bases). The CDR3 spans 14 residues. From germline, CDR1 is LGHNT and CDR2 FRNRAP. With 6 bases removed from V and 0 bases from J, the gap between germline ends came to 11 bases. CDR3 in amino acids: CASGQPGLNTEAFF. The CDR3 nucleotides read TGTGCTAGTGGCCAACCAGGGTTGAACACTGAAGCTTTCTTT.

The chain couples TRBV12-3 or TRBV12-4 to TRBJ2-1; D is uncertain. The CDR3 is 12 amino acids. Trimming shortened V by 5 bases and J by 6 bases, and 8 bases separated the two germline ends. CDR3 nucleotides: TGTGCCAGCAGTGCTCTAGGCAATGAGCAGTTCTTC. This gives the protein CASSALGNEQFF.

This chain uses TRBV28 with TRBJ1-5, with 9 bases that match TRBD1. V lost 3 bases to trimming and J lost 0 bases; unmatched junction nucleotides: 6. This CDR3 region has 17 residues. Germline-derived CDR1 and CDR2 are MDHEN and SYDVKM. CDR3 residues: CASSFVTGGYSNQPQHF. CDR3 sequence (DNA): TGTGCCAGCAGTTTCGTAACAGGGGGCTATAGCAATCAGCCCCAGCATTTT.

This clone turned up a few times. The rearrangement links TRBV5-1 to TRBJ1-1; 7 bases are shared with TRBD1. Unmatched junction bases numbered 9, after V lost 2 bases and J lost 5 bases. This CDR3 has 15 amino acids. The germline V gene encodes CDR1 SGHRS and CDR2 YFSETQ. In DNA, the CDR3 is TGCGCCAGCAGCTTTATTCGAGGGGGCCAAACTGAAGCTTTCTTT. Translating gives CASSFIRGGQTEAFF.

The chain links TRBV7-2 to TRBJ2-3, with D possibly TRBD1 on 6 matching bases. Trimming left V 3 bases short and J 1 base short, with 11 bases between. CDR1 and CDR2 from the germline V gene are SGHTA and FQGNSA. This CDR3 has 15 residues. The CDR3 loop reads CASSFSTGRTDTQYF. The CDR3 nucleotides are TGTGCCAGCAGCTTTTCAACAGGGCGCACAGATACGCAGTATTTT.

The chain links TRBV11-1 to TRBJ1-4, with unresolved D. The V end was cut by 3 bases, the J end by 6 bases, with 11 bases between. CDR1 is SGHAT, CDR2 FQDESV, per germline (reference sequence). This CDR3 is built from 14 residues. CDR3 in DNA: TGTGCCAGCAGCTTCGGAGGGCAGGATGAAAAACTGTTTTTT. This sequence encodes CASSFGGQDEKLFF. Supplemented by reference TRBV11-1 and TRBJ1-4, the full variable domain reads EAEVAQSPRYKITEKSQAVAFWCDPISGHATLYWYRQILGQGPELLVQFQDESVVDDSQLPKDRFSAERLKGVDSTLKIQPAELGDSAMYLCASSFGGQDEKLFFGSGTQLSVL.

The rearrangement links TRBV7-9 to TRBJ2-5, with D perhaps TRBD1 (5 bases). The CDR3 length is 15 residues. Germline CDR1 reads SEHNR; CDR2 reads FQNEAQ (reference sequence). V was cut by 4 bases and J by 2 bases, with 14 bases left in between. The CDR3 DNA is TGTGCCAGCAGCTCTAGTCAGGGCCATCAAGAGACCCAGTACTTC. Encoded protein: CASSSSQGHQETQYF.

The gene calls are TRBV4-2 and TRBJ2-2; D perhaps matches TRBD2 (5 bases). CDR1 and CDR2 (germline): LGHNA, YNFKEQ. The V end was cut by 1 base, the J end by 0 bases, with 6 bases between. This CDR3 comprises 15 residues. DNA for the CDR3: TGTGCCAGCAGCCAAGGCGGGTCGAACACCGGGGAGCTGTTTTTT. Its translation is CASSQGGSNTGELFF.

This chain uses TRBV12-3 or TRBV12-4 with TRBJ1-6; D unclear. V lost 6 bases and J lost 8, with 11 bases in between. CDR3 size: 13 residues. DNA of the CDR3: TGTGCCAGCAGACAACAGAGCTATTCACCCCTCCACTTT. It codes for CASRQQSYSPLHF.

The CDR3 sequence: CASSPRIGEGLGTEAFF. The CDR3 DNA follows: TGCGCCAGCAGCCCCCGTATCGGGGAGGGGTTGGGGACTGAAGCTTTCTTT. J is TRBJ1-1 and V is TRBV5-1, with D perhaps matching TRBD1 (5 bases). The CDR3 runs to 17 residues. CDR1 is SGHRS and CDR2 is YFSETQ in the germline V gene. Trimming removed 4 bases from V and 5 bases from J, with 24 bases in between.

The chain uses TRBV30 and TRBJ1-3; D remains unclear. The CDR3 runs to 13 residues. The V end was cut by 0 bases, the J end by 4 bases, with 7 bases between. Germline CDR1 is GTSNPN and CDR2 is SVGIG (reference sequence). CDR3 sequence: CAWSVSQGNTIYF. The DNA for the CDR3 is TGTGCCTGGAGTGTATCCCAAGGAAACACCATATATTTT.

This chain uses TRBV6-5 with TRBJ2-5, with 12 bases matching TRBD1. The CDR3 is 14 residues long. The germline CDR1 and CDR2 sequences are MNHEY and SVGAGI. V gave up 6 bases and J gave up 6 bases; unmatched junction bases: 5. This CDR3 reads CASSPGTGGQTQYF. The CDR3 DNA reads TGTGCCAGCAGCCCCGGGACAGGGGGCCAGACCCAGTACTTC.